This entry is about one TCR beta chain. The antigen remains unidentified. Germline trimming cut 1 base from V and 7 bases from J; bases unmatched to any gene: 16. The CDR3 sequence is 18 residues long. Germline V gene sequence: CDR1 SGHRS, CDR2 YFSETQ. The sample is drawn from a study of OX40 agonist ivuxolimab in advanced cancers. Background on the study: Patients treated during dose escalation were battling hepatocellular carcinoma, melanoma, renal cell or head and neck cancer.

Study observations and caveats: Both blood CD4+ and CD8+ T cells showed clonal growth by week 6 at 0.1 to 3.0 mg/kg.

Using immunoSEQ multiplex PCR, the repertoire was profiled, and TCRdb retains in-frame clones only, with some absent. The sample has 90,000 to 150,000 clones; approximately 90% are singletons. The V and J genes are TRBV5-1 and TRBJ2-1; TRBD2 matches 8 bases. The sequencing here drew on CD4+ or CD8+ T cells sorted from blood, taken in a trial of the OX40 agonist ivuxolimab. The sequence came from an adult with an advanced solid tumor such as melanoma, head and neck, liver or kidney cancer. The CDR3 region is CASSLLGALAGGLNEQFF. The CDR3 DNA reads as TGCGCCAGCAGCTTGCTAGGGGCCTTGGCGGGGGGCTTAAATGAGCAGTTCTTC. The complete variable domain, with remaining parts taken from reference TRBV5-1 and TRBJ2-1, reads KAGVTQTPRYLIKTRGQQVTLSCSPISGHRSVSWYQQTPGQGLQFLFEYFSETQRNKGNFPGRFSGRQFSNSRSEMNVSTLELGDSALYLCASSLLGALAGGLNEQFFGPGTRLTVL.